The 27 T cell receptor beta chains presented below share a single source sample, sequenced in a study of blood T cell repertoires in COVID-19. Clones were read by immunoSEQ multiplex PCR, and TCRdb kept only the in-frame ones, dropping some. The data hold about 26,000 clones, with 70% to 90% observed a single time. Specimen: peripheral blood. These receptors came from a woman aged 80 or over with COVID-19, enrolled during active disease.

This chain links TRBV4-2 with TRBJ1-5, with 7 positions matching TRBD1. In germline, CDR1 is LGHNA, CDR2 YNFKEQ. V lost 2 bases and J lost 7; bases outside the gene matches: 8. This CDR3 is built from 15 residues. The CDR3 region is CASSQTLQGKQPQHF. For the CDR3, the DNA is TGTGCCAGCAGCCAAACGTTACAGGGGAAACAGCCCCAGCATTTT.

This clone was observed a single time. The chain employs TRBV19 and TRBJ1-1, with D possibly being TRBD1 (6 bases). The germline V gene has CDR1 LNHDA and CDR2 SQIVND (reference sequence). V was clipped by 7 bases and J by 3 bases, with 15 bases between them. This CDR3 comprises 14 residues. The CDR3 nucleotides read TGTGCCAGTACCCCACAGGGTTGGTACACTGAAGCTTTCTTT. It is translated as CASTPQGWYTEAFF.

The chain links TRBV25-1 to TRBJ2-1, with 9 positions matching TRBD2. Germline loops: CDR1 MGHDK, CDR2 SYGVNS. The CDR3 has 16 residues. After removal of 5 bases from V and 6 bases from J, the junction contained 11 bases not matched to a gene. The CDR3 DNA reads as TGTGCCAGCAGTCCTCCCGCGGGACTAGCAGGCAATGAGCAGTTCTTC. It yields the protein CASSPPAGLAGNEQFF. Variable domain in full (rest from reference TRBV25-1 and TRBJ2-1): EADIYQTPRYLVIGTGKKITLECSQTMGHDKMYWYQQDPGMELHLIHYSYGVNSTEKGDLSSESTVSRIRTEHFPLTLESARPSHTSQYLCASSPPAGLAGNEQFFGPGTRLTVL.

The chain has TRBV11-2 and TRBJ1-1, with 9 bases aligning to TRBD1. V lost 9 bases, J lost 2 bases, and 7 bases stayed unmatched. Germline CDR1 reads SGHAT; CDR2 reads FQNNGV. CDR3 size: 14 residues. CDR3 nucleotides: TGTGCCAGTAGCCGGGACAGGGTAAACACTGAAGCTTTCTTT. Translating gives CASSRDRVNTEAFF.

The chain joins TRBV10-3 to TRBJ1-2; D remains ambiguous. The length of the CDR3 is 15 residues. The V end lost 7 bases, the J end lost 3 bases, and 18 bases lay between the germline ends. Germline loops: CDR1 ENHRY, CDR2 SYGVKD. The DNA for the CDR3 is TGTGCCATCATGGTCGGAGGCTCCAATGACTATGGCTACACCTTC. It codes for CAIMVGGSNDYGYTF.

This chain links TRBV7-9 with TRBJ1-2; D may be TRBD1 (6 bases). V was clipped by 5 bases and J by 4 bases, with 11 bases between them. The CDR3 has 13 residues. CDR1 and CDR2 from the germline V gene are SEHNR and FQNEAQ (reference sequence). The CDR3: CASSRTGSYGYTF. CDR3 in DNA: TGTGCCAGCAGCCGAACAGGGAGCTATGGCTACACCTTC.

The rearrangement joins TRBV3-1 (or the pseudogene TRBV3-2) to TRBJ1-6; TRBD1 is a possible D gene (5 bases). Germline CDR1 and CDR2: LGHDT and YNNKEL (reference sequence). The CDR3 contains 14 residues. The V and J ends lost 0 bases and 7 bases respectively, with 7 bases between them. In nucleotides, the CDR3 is TGTGCCAGCAGCCAAGAGAAGGGGAATTCACCCCTCCACTTT. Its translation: CASSQEKGNSPLHF.

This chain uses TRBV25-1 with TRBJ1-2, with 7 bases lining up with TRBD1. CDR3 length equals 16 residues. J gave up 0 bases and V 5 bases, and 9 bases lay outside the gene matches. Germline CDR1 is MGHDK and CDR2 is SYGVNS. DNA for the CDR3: TGTGCCAGCAGTCGCGGGGCCGGGACAGCTAACTATGGCTACACCTTC. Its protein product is CASSRGAGTANYGYTF.

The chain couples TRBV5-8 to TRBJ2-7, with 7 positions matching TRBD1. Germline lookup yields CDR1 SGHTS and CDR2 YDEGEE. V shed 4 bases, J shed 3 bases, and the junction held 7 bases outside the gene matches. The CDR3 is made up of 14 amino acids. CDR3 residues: CASSATGALYEQYF. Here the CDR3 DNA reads TGTGCCAGCAGCGCCACAGGGGCCCTCTACGAGCAGTACTTC.

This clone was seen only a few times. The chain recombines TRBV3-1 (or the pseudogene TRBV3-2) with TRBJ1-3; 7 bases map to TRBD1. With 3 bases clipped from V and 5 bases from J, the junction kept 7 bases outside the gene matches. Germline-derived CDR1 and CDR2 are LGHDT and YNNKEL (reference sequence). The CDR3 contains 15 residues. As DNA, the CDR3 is TGTGCCAGCAGCCAGCAGACAGGGAGCCGAAACACCATATATTTT. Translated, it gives CASSQQTGSRNTIYF.

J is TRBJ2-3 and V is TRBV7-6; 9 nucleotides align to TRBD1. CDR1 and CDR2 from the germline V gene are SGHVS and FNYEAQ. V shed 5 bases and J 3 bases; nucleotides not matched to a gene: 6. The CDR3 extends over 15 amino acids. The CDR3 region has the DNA TGTGCCAGCAGCCCGAACAGGGGGCAGACAGATACGCAGTATTTT. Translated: CASSPNRGQTDTQYF.

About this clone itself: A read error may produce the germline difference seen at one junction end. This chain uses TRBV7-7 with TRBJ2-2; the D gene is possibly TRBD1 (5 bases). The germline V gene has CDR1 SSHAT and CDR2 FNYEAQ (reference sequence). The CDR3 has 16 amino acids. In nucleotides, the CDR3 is TGTGCTAGCAGCTTAGGGGCTGGAAGTCGTCCCGGGGAGCTGTTTTTT. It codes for CASSLGAGSRPGELFF. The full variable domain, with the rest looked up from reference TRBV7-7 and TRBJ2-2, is GAGVSQSPRYKVTKRGQDVTLRCDPISSHATLYWYQQALGQGPEFLTYFNYEAQPDKSGLPSDRFSAERPEGSISTLTIQRTEQRDSAMYRCASSLGAGSRPGELFFGEGSRLTVL.

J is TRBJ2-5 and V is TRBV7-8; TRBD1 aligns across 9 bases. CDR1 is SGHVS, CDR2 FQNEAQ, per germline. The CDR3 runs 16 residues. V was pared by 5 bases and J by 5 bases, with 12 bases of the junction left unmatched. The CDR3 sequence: CASSLSLTGGAETQYF. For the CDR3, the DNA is TGTGCCAGCAGCCTAAGCTTGACAGGGGGTGCGGAGACCCAGTACTTC.

The CDR3 here is CASSPDYFSGAETQYF. The CDR3 bases are TGCGCCAGCAGCCCCGACTACTTTAGCGGGGCCGAGACCCAGTACTTC. The chain employs TRBV4-1 and TRBJ2-5, with TRBD2 identical over 8 bases. CDR3 length: 16 amino acids. Germline lookup yields CDR1 MGHRA and CDR2 YSYEKL. V trimming: 4 bases; J trimming: 5 bases; junction bases outside the gene matches: 12.

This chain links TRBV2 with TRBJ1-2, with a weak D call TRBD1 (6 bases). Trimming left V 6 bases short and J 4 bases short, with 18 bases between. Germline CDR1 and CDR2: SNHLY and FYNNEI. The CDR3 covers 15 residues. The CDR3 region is CASRIGDNRPYGYTF. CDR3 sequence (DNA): TGTGCCAGCAGGATAGGGGACAACAGACCCTATGGCTACACCTTC.

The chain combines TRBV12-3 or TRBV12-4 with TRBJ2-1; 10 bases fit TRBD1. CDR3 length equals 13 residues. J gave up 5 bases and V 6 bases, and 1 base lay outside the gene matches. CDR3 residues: CASRGTGDNEQFF. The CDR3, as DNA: TGTGCCAGCAGGGGGACAGGGGACAATGAGCAGTTCTTC.

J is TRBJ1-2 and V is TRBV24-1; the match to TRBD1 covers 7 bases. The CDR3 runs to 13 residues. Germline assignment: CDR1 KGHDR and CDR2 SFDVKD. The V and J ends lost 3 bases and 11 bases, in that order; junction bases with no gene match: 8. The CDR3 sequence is CATSDRDSMEYTF. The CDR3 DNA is TGTGCCACCAGTGATAGGGACAGTATGGAATACACCTTC.

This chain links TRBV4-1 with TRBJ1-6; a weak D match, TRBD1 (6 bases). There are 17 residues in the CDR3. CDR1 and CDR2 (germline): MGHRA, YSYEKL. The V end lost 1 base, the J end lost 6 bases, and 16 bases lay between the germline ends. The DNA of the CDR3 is TGCGCCAGCAGCCAAGGTACGAGGGGGTACTTTAATTCACCCCTCCACTTT. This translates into CASSQGTRGYFNSPLHF.

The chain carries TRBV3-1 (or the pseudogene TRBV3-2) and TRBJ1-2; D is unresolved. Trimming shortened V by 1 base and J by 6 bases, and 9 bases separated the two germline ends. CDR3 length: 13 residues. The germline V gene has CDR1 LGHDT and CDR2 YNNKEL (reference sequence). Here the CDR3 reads CASSQGSRNGYTF. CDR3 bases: TGTGCCAGCAGCCAAGGGTCGCGGAATGGCTACACCTTC.

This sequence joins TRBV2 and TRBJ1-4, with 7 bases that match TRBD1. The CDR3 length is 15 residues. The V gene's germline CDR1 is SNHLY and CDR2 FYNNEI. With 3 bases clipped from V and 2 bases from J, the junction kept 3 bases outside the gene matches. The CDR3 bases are TGTGCCAGCAGTGACTTGACAGGGACTAATGAAAAACTGTTTTTT. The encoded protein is CASSDLTGTNEKLFF.

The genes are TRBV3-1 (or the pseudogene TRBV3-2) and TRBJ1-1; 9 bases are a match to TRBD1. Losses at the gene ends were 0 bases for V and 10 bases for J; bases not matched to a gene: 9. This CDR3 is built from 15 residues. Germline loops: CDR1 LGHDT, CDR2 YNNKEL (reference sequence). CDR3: CASSQDGTGTAIAFF. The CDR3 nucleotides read TGTGCCAGCAGCCAAGACGGGACAGGGACGGCGATAGCTTTCTTT.

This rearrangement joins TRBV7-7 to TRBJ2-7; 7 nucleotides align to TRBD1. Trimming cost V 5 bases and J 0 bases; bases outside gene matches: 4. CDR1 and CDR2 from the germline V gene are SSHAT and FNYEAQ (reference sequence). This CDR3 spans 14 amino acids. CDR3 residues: CASSPRTGSYEQYF. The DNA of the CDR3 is TGTGCCAGCAGCCCTCGGACAGGCTCCTACGAGCAGTACTTC.

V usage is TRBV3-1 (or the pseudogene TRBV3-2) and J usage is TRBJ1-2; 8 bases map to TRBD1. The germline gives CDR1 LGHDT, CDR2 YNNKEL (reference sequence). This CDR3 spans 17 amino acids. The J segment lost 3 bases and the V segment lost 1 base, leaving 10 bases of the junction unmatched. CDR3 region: CASSQAGTGGRYYGYTF. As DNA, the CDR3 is TGTGCCAGCAGCCAAGCAGGCACAGGGGGAAGGTACTATGGCTACACCTTC.

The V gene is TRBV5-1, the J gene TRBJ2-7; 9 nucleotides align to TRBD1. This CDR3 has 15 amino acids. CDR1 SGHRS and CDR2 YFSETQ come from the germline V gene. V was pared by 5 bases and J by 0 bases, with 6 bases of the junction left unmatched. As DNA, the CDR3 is TGCGCCAGCAGGACCGGGACAGGGAGCTCCTACGAGCAGTACTTC. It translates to CASRTGTGSSYEQYF.

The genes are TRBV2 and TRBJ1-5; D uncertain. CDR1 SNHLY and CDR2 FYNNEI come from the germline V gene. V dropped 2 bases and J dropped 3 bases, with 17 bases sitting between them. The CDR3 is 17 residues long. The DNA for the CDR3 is TGTGCCAGCAGTGAACATATGGGCAGTCCTAACAATCAGCCCCAGCATTTT. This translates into CASSEHMGSPNNQPQHF.

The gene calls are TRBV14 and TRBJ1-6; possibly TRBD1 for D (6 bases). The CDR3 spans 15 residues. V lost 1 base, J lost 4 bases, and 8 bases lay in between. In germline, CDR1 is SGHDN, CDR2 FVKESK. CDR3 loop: CASSQGTAYNSPLHF. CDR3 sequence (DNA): TGTGCCAGCAGCCAAGGGACAGCTTATAATTCACCCCTCCACTTT.

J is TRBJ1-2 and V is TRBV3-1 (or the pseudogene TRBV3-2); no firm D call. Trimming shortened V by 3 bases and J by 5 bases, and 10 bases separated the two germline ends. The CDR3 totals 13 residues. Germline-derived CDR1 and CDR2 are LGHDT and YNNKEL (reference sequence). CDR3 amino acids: CASSHRGGYGYTF. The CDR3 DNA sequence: TGTGCCAGCAGCCATCGGGGTGGGTATGGCTACACCTTC.